This T cell receptor beta chain was recorded in a study of blood T cell repertoires in COVID-19 (dated by TCRdb to between 2020 and 2021). Regarding the study in general: Samples from collaborators originated in the United States, Italy and Spain and spanned both the acute and convalescent phases of COVID-19. Subjects who had been exposed to COVID-19, were actively infected with it, or had recovered from it provided the deeply sampled blood TCRbeta repertoires that made up the dataset. The samples were drawn from two sources: the first 160 participants of the ongoing ImmuneRACE study, and over 950 subjects contributed by 6 global collaborators. The repertoires were released in a freely available public database meant as a resource for research on the immune response to SARS-CoV-2. The prospective study material was composed of cDNA or gDNA derived from T cells, B-cell-depleted T cells, or PBMCs. Sample metadata almost always included a de-identified subject ID, COVID-19 status, age in years and sex. Where HLA class I and class II types were available, the types were taken from metadata supplied by the sample provider, not from assay-based typing.

TCRbeta CDR3 regions were amplified from genomic DNA by means of the immunoSEQ Assay, a bias-controlled multiplex PCR. Turning to the authors' computational methods: The number of nucleated cells in each sample was estimated from the amplification of reference gene primers within the assay. To quantify the absolute abundance of each unique TCRbeta CDR3 rearrangement, sequence reads were collapsed and filtered. For each sample, productive Simpson clonality was calculated as the square root of Simpson's diversity index across productive rearrangements. TCRdb obtained this table from immuneACCESS and retained in-frame rearrangements with V and J assigned. These tables miss some clones; where compared with another copy, unresolved V genes account for less than half of the shortfall, and the remainder is unexplained. V and J calls and clone size are given by that table; D and trimming were obtained from the DNA. This sample has 100,000 to 150,000 clones in its table, and approximately 90% of those were observed once. The top ten hold about 4.5% of the sample.

One collaborating source in Seattle enrolled patients during active infection and followed them longitudinally through the course of disease. Collaborating institutions collected whole blood in K2EDTA tubes following their own protocols. For TCRbeta analysis, collaborators shipped samples in one of three forms: frozen whole blood, isolated PBMCs, or DNA extracted from either of those sample types. Points the paper makes about the study in general: The quantity of clinical and demographic metadata differed by source and by participant and was supplied without curation.

Details on this clone: Its recognized antigen is unknown. Base qualities were left out, and no much larger clone turns up one base away.

Based on the germline V gene, the CDR1 and CDR2 sequences are LGHNA and YSLEER. The CDR3 spans 19 residues, from the cysteine through the phenylalanine. Kept here is only the CDR3 DNA, which spans 57 bases and is read in frame from base 1. At the junction V is shortened by 0 bases and J by 3 bases; bases outside the gene matches: 10. The receptor was isolated from a man in his sixties with COVID-19, enrolled during active disease. Sequenced sample: peripheral blood. The rearrangement joined TRBV4-3 to TRBJ1-6; 8 bases in the junction line up with TRBD1. CDR3 region: CASSQEMRNRGDYNSPLHF. Here is the DNA: TGCGCCAGCAGCCAAGAGATGAGGAACAGGGGGGACTATAATTCACCCCTCCACTTT.